The 26 T cell receptor beta chains presented below share a single source sample, sequenced in a study of blood T cell repertoires in COVID-19. TCRdb's table, derived via immunoSEQ multiplex PCR, lists solely in-frame clones and lacks some. The repertoire consists of a few hundred thousand clones, with roughly 90% occurring once and the leading ten covering roughly 1.2%. The sequenced material came from peripheral blood. The receptor source for this set is a man in his forties with acute or convalescent COVID-19.

V usage is TRBV5-1 and J usage is TRBJ1-1, with D tentatively TRBD1 (5 bases). Trimming stripped 4 bases from V and 5 bases from J, with 12 bases between. The CDR3 is 13 amino acids. The germline V gene has CDR1 SGHRS and CDR2 YFSETQ. This chain's CDR3 is CASSPGEGTEAFF. The CDR3 DNA is TGCGCCAGCAGCCCGGGGGAGGGGACTGAAGCTTTCTTT.

This sequence joins TRBV6-5 and TRBJ2-5; 8 bases agree with TRBD2. CDR3 size: 16 residues. Unmatched junction bases numbered 9, after V lost 2 bases and J lost 4 bases. Germline CDR1 reads MNHEY; CDR2 reads SVGAGI. CDR3: CASSYDVAGRVETQYF. The CDR3 DNA sequence: TGTGCCAGCAGTTACGATGTAGCCGGGAGGGTAGAGACCCAGTACTTC.

This sequence joins TRBV27 and TRBJ2-1; tentative D call: TRBD2 (5 bases). The V gene lost 6 bases and the J gene lost 2 bases, with 11 bases spanning the gap. CDR3 length equals 14 residues. Per germline, CDR1 MNHEY and CDR2 SMNVEV (reference sequence). For the CDR3, the DNA is TGTGCCAGCAGAAAGGAGGTGACCTACAATGAGCAGTTCTTC. Its protein is CASRKEVTYNEQFF.

As DNA, the CDR3 is TGTGCCAGCTCACCTCGGACAGGAAACTATGGCTACACCTTC. Translation gives CASSPRTGNYGYTF. The V and J genes are TRBV18 and TRBJ1-2, with TRBD1 matching 7 bases. The junction had 3 bases not matched to a gene; V was cut back by 3 bases and J by 2 bases. The germline V gene encodes CDR1 KGHSH and CDR2 LQKENI. This CDR3 is 14 amino acids long. The variable domain in full, with the rest retrieved from reference TRBV18 and TRBJ1-2, is NAGVMQNPRHLVRRRGQEARLRCSPMKGHSHVYWYRQLPEEGLKFMVYLQKENIIDESGMPKERFSAEFPKEGPSILRIQQVVRGDSAAYFCASSPRTGNYGYTFGSGTRLTVV.

The chain links TRBV18 to TRBJ2-7, with D perhaps matching TRBD1 (6 bases). This CDR3 region has 14 residues. Germline V gene data show CDR1 as KGHSH and CDR2 as LQKENI. Trimming removed 5 bases from V and 3 bases from J, with 14 bases in between. The DNA of the CDR3 is TGTGCCAGCTCATCAACAGGGCCTGTCTACGAGCAGTACTTC. Encoded protein: CASSSTGPVYEQYF.

J is TRBJ1-3 and V is TRBV3-1 (or the pseudogene TRBV3-2); possibly TRBD1 for D (5 bases). The V end was cut by 1 base, the J end by 8 bases, with 12 bases between. This CDR3 contains 14 residues. The germline gives CDR1 LGHDT, CDR2 YNNKEL (reference sequence). CDR3 DNA sequence: TGTGCCAGCAGCCAAGTGCAGGGTAGGGACACCATATATTTT. Its translation: CASSQVQGRDTIYF.

This rearrangement joins TRBV3-1 (or the pseudogene TRBV3-2) to TRBJ2-7; no reliable D call. This CDR3 comprises 15 residues. V lost 0 bases, J lost 2 bases, and 11 bases lay in between. Germline CDR1 is LGHDT and CDR2 is YNNKEL (reference sequence). The CDR3 spells CASSQDLSLPYEQYF. The CDR3 DNA is TGTGCCAGCAGCCAAGATCTGTCGCTACCCTACGAGCAGTACTTC.

The chain carries TRBV7-2 and TRBJ1-6; the match to TRBD1 covers 7 bases. Germline trimming cut 6 bases from V and 7 bases from J; bases unmatched to any gene: 9. Germline assignment: CDR1 SGHTA and CDR2 FQGNSA. The CDR3 loop spans 15 amino acids. CDR3 sequence reads: CASRSTGYGNSPLHF. The CDR3 DNA sequence: TGTGCCAGCAGGTCGACAGGGTACGGGAATTCACCCCTCCACTTT.

The rearrangement links TRBV5-4 to TRBJ1-6; the D gene is possibly TRBD1 (6 bases). Per germline, CDR1 SGHNT and CDR2 YYREEE (reference sequence). V was pared by 0 bases and J by 8 bases, with 9 bases between. This CDR3 spans 14 amino acids. The CDR3 here is CASSLDRAHSPLHF. CDR3 coding DNA: TGTGCCAGCAGCTTGGACAGGGCGCATTCACCCCTCCACTTT.

The rearrangement joins TRBV7-2 to TRBJ1-2, with a weak D call TRBD1 (5 bases). Trimming shortened V by 1 base and J by 7 bases, and 16 bases separated the two germline ends. The CDR3 sequence is 15 residues long. Germline values: CDR1 SGHTA, CDR2 FQGNSA. The CDR3 reads CASSLEGRSFFGYTF. As DNA, the CDR3 is TGTGCCAGCAGCTTAGAGGGGCGCAGTTTCTTTGGCTACACCTTC. Complete variable domain (other parts from reference TRBV7-2 and TRBJ1-2): GAGVSQSPSNKVTEKGKDVELRCDPISGHTALYWYRQSLGQGLEFLIYFQGNSAPDKSGLPSDRFSAERTGGSVSTLTIQRTQQEDSAVYLCASSLEGRSFFGYTFGSGTRLTVV.

This sequence joins TRBV9 and TRBJ1-2, with 7 bases aligning to TRBD1. The CDR3 is 15 amino acids. Trimming took 3 bases from V and 4 from J; bases not matched to a gene: 9. Germline V gene sequence: CDR1 SGDLS, CDR2 YYNGEE. In nucleotides, the CDR3 is TGTGCCAGCAGCGCTCAGGGACAGTTACTCTATGGCTACACCTTC. It encodes CASSAQGQLLYGYTF.

V usage is TRBV3-1 (or the pseudogene TRBV3-2) and J usage is TRBJ2-3, with D possibly TRBD2 on 6 matching bases. Germline values: CDR1 LGHDT, CDR2 YNNKEL (reference sequence). CDR3 length equals 17 residues. V was pared by 0 bases and J by 3 bases, with 16 bases between. In nucleotides, the CDR3 is TGTGCCAGCAGCCAAGATCATGTCGGGGGTGGGACAGATACGCAGTATTTT. Protein product: CASSQDHVGGGTDTQYF.

Notes on this clone: Other nucleotide sequences in the sample specify the same CDR3. The genes are TRBV19 and TRBJ1-1; D is undetermined. Germline V CDR1 and CDR2: LNHDA, SQIVND (reference sequence). This CDR3 contains 13 residues. With 5 bases removed from V and 1 base from J, the gap between germline ends came to 8 bases. The CDR3 DNA reads TGTGCCAGTAGTCGACAAGGGAACACTGAAGCTTTCTTT. This sequence encodes CASSRQGNTEAFF.

The J gene is TRBJ2-1, the V gene TRBV30; maybe TRBD2 (6 bases). The ends were cut back, 1 base at V and 4 bases at J, with 29 bases in the middle. The germline V gene encodes CDR1 GTSNPN and CDR2 SVGIG (reference sequence). The length of the CDR3 is 20 residues. CDR3 amino acids: CAWSGGGKELEGPLYNEQFF. CDR3 DNA sequence: TGTGCCTGGAGTGGCGGAGGGAAGGAACTAGAGGGCCCGCTGTACAATGAGCAGTTCTTC.

The rearrangement joins TRBV10-3 to TRBJ2-1, with 12 bases matching TRBD2. J gave up 6 bases and V 5 bases, and 11 bases lay outside the gene matches. Germline CDR1 is ENHRY and CDR2 is SYGVKD. The CDR3 is made up of 17 amino acids. Written as DNA, the CDR3 is TGTGCCATCAGTACGGGACTAGCGGGCTCAACTGGCAATGAGCAGTTCTTC. Encoded protein: CAISTGLAGSTGNEQFF.

The gene calls are TRBV28 and TRBJ2-3, with 7 bases aligning to TRBD2. V trimming: 7 bases; J trimming: 7 bases; junction bases outside the gene matches: 17. Germline values: CDR1 MDHEN, CDR2 SYDVKM. The CDR3 is made up of 16 amino acids. CDR3 residues: CASTGHPSGEGNTQYF. The CDR3, as DNA: TGTGCCAGCACCGGCCACCCTAGCGGCGAGGGTAATACGCAGTATTTT.

The gene calls are TRBV28 and TRBJ2-3; 9 bases are a match to TRBD2. CDR3 length: 16 amino acids. V gave up 4 bases and J gave up 1 base; unmatched junction bases: 6. The germline V gene has CDR1 MDHEN and CDR2 SYDVKM. The CDR3 sequence is CASSSSRTSGTDTQYF. The CDR3 bases are TGTGCCAGCAGTTCCTCAAGGACTAGCGGCACAGATACGCAGTATTTT.

This rearrangement joins TRBV29-1 to TRBJ2-7; TRBD1 matches 11 bases. CDR3 size: 14 residues. V lost 3 bases to trimming and J lost 7 bases; unmatched junction nucleotides: 8. Germline values: CDR1 SQVTM, CDR2 ANQGSEA. This CDR3 is CSVDSGQGVFEQYF. Written as DNA, the CDR3 is TGCAGCGTTGATTCGGGACAGGGGGTTTTTGAGCAGTACTTC.

The chain recombines TRBV2 with TRBJ2-4; TRBD1 might be the D (6 bases). The CDR3 consists of 13 residues. The V end lost 4 bases, the J end lost 9 bases, and 13 bases lay between the germline ends. From germline, CDR1 is SNHLY and CDR2 FYNNEI. The CDR3 sequence is CASSGQARSIQYF. The CDR3 nucleotides read TGTGCCAGCAGTGGACAGGCGAGGAGCATTCAGTACTTC.

The V gene is TRBV19, the J gene TRBJ1-2, with D maybe TRBD1 (6 bases). The germline V gene encodes CDR1 LNHDA and CDR2 SQIVND (reference sequence). V was cut by 10 bases and J by 4 bases, with 34 bases left in between. The CDR3 is made up of 19 amino acids. The CDR3 region is CATNPTGSEFALVPYGYTF. The CDR3, as DNA: TGTGCCACCAACCCTACAGGGTCGGAGTTCGCCCTCGTCCCCTATGGCTACACCTTC.

The chain couples TRBV5-4 to TRBJ2-3; D ambiguous. Germline values: CDR1 SGHNT, CDR2 YYREEE (reference sequence). CDR3 length: 13 residues. The ends were cut back, 2 bases at V and 0 bases at J, with 4 bases in the middle. As DNA, the CDR3 is TGTGCCAGCAGCTTAACTAGCACAGATACGCAGTATTTT. Its translation: CASSLTSTDTQYF.

The rearrangement uses TRBV19 and TRBJ1-2, with a weak D call TRBD1 (5 bases). The CDR3 sequence is 13 residues long. V gave up 8 bases and J gave up 0 bases, with 10 bases separating them. Germline-derived CDR1 and CDR2 are LNHDA and SQIVND (reference sequence). The CDR3 DNA reads TGTGCCAGTTGTCGGGGGGCTAACTATGGCTACACCTTC. The encoded protein is CASCRGANYGYTF.

In regard to this clone: A junction end diverges from the germline sequence, so it may reflect a read error. The genes are TRBV12-3 or TRBV12-4 and TRBJ1-6, with no clear D. This CDR3 contains 12 residues. The CDR3 reads CASSTEGSPPHF. CDR3 in DNA: TGTGCCAGCAGCACAGAGGGTTCACCCCCCCACTTT.

This clone appeared a single time. The V call is TRBV6-2 or TRBV6-3, the J call TRBJ2-5, with 7 bases matching TRBD2. V lost 3 bases and J lost 2; bases outside the gene matches: 6. The germline V gene encodes CDR1 MNHEY and CDR2 SVGEGT. The CDR3 sequence is 15 residues long. The DNA of the CDR3 is TGTGCCAGCAGTTATCAGCGGGGATTACAAGAGACCCAGTACTTC. It translates to CASSYQRGLQETQYF.

This clone was counted a few times. The J gene is TRBJ1-2, the V gene TRBV5-1; D is ambiguous. V was clipped by 3 bases and J by 6 bases, with 18 bases between them. The germline gives CDR1 SGHRS, CDR2 YFSETQ. The CDR3 has 15 amino acids. This CDR3 reads CASSSYGNNGDGYTF. The CDR3 region has the DNA TGCGCCAGCAGCTCGTACGGGAATAACGGGGATGGCTACACCTTC.

The V call is TRBV7-9, the J call TRBJ1-1, with 8 bases lining up with TRBD1. V shed 5 bases and J 8 bases; nucleotides not matched to a gene: 10. This CDR3 comprises 14 residues. Per germline, CDR1 SEHNR and CDR2 FQNEAQ (reference sequence). The CDR3 loop reads CASSLGQGELEAFF. CDR3 nucleotides: TGTGCCAGCAGCCTAGGACAGGGTGAACTGGAAGCTTTCTTT.